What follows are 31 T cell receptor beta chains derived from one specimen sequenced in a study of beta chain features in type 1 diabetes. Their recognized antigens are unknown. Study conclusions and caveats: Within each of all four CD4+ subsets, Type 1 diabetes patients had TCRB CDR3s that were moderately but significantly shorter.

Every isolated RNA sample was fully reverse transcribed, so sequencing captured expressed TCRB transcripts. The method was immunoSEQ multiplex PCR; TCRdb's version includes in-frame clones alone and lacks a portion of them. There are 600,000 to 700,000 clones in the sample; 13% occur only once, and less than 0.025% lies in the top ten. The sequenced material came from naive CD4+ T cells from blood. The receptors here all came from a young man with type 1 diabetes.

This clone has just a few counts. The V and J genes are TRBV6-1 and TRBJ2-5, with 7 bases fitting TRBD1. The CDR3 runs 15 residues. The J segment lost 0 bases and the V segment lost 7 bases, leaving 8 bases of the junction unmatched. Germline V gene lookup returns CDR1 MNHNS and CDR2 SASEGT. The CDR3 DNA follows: TGTGCCAGCAAGGTCGGAGACAGGGACCAAGAGACCCAGTACTTC. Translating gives CASKVGDRDQETQYF.

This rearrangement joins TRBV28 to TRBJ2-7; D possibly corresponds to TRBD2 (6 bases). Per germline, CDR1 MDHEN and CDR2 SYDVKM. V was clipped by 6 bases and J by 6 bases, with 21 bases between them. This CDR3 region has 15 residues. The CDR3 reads CASSTIPGLEGEQYF. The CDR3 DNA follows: TGTGCCAGCAGCACCATCCCGGGACTTGAAGGCGAGCAGTACTTC.

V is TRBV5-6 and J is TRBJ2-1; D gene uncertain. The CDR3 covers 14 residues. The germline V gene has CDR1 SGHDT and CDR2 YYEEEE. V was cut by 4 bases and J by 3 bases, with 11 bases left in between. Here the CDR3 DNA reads TGTGCCAGCAGCCCCGGGTCGCACTACAATGAGCAGTTCTTC. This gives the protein CASSPGSHYNEQFF.

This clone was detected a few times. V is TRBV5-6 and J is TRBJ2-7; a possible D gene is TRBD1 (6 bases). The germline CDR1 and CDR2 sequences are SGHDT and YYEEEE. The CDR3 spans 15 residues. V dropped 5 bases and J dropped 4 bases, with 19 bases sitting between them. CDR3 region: CASSPTGRGSYEQYF. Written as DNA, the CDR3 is TGTGCCAGCAGTCCAACAGGGAGAGGGAGTTACGAGCAGTACTTC.

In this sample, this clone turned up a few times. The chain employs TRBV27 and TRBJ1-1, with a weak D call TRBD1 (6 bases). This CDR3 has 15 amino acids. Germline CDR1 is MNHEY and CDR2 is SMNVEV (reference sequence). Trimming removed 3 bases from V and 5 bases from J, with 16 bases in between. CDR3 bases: TGTGCCAGCAGTTTGGTAAGGGGGGACAAAACTGAAGCTTTCTTT. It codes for CASSLVRGDKTEAFF.

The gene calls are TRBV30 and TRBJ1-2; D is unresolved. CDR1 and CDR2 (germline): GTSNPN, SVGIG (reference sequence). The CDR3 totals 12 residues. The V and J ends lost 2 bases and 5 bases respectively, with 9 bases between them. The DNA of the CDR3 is TGTGCCTGGAGTATCCAGGATTATGGCTACACCTTC. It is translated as CAWSIQDYGYTF.

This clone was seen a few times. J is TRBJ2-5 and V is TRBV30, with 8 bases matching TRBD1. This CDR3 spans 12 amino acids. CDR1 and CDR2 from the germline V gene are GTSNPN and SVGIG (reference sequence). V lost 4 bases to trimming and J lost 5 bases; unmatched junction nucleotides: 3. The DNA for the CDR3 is TGTGCCTGGACAGGGGGCCGGGAGACCCAGTACTTC. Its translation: CAWTGGRETQYF.

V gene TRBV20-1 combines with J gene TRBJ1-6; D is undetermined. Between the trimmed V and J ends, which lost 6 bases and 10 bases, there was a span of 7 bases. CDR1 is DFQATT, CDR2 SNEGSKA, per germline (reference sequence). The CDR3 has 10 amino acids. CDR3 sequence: CSAGRSPLHF. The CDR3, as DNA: TGCAGTGCCGGGCGATCACCCCTCCACTTT.

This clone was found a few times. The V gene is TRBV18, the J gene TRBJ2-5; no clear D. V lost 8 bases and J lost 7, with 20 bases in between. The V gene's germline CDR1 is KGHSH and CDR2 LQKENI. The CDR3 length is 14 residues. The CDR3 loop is CASPSLNAHGTQYF. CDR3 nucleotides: TGTGCCAGCCCATCCCTCAACGCCCATGGGACCCAGTACTTC.

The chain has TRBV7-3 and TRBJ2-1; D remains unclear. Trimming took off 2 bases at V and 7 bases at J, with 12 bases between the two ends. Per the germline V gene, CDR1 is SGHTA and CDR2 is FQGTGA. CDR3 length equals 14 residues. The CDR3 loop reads CASSLPSRSNEQFF. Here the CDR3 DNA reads TGTGCCAGCAGCTTACCGAGTAGATCAAATGAGCAGTTCTTC.

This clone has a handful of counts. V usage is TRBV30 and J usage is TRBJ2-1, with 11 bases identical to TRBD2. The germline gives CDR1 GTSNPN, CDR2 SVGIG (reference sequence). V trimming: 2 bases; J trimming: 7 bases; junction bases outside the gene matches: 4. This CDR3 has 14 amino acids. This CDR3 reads CAWSMTSGVNEQFF. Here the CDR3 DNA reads TGTGCCTGGAGTATGACTAGCGGGGTGAATGAGCAGTTCTTC.

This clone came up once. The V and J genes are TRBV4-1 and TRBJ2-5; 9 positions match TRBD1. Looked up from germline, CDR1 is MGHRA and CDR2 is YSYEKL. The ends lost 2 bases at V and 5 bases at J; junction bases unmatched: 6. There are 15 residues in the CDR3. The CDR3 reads CASSQNTGGAETQYF. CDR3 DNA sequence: TGCGCCAGCAGCCAAAATACAGGGGGCGCGGAGACCCAGTACTTC.

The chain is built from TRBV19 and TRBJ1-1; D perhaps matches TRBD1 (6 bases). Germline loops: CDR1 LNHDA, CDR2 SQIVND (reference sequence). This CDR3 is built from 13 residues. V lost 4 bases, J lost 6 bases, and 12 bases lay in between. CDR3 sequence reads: CASSTQGPAEAFF. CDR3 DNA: TGTGCCAGTAGTACACAGGGTCCCGCTGAAGCTTTCTTT.

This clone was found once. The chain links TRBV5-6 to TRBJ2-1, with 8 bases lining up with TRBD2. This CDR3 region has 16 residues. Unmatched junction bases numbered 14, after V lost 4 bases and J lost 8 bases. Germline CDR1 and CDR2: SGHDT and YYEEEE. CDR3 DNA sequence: TGTGCCAGCAGCGATAAAAGCGGGGGACGCAGGGATGAGCAGTTCTTC. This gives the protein CASSDKSGGRRDEQFF.

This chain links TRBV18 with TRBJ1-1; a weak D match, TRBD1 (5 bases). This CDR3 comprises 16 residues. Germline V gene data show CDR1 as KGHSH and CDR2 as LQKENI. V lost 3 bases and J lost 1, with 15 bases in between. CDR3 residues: CASSPKMGPSNTEAFF. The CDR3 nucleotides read TGTGCCAGCTCACCGAAGATGGGACCCTCGAACACTGAAGCTTTCTTT. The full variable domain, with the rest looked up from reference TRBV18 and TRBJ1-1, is NAGVMQNPRHLVRRRGQEARLRCSPMKGHSHVYWYRQLPEEGLKFMVYLQKENIIDESGMPKERFSAEFPKEGPSILRIQQVVRGDSAAYFCASSPKMGPSNTEAFFGQGTRLTVV.

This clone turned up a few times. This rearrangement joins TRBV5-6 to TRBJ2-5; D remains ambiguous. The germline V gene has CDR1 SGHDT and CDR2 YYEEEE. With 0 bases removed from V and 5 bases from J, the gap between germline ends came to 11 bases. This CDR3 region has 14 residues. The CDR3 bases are TGTGCCAGCAGCTTGGGGCACCTCGGGGAGACCCAGTACTTC. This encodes CASSLGHLGETQYF.

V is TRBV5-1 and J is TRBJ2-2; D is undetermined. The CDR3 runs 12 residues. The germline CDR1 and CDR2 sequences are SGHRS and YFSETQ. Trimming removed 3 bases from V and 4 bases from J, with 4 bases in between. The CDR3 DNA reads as TGCGCCAGCAGCTCGACCACCGGGGAGCTGTTTTTT. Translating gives CASSSTTGELFF.

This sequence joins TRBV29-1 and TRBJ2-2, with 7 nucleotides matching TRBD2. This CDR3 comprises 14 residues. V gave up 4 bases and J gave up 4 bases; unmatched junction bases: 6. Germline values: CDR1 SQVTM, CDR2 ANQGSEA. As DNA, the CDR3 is TGCAGCGTTGGGAGAGTAGCGGGCACCGGGGAGCTGTTTTTT. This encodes CSVGRVAGTGELFF.

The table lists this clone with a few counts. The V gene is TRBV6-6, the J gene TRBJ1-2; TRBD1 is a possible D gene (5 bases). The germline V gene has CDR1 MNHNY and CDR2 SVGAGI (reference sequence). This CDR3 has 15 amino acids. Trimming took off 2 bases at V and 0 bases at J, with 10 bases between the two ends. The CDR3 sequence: CASSYEGLANYGYTF. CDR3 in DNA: TGTGCCAGCAGTTACGAGGGGTTAGCTAACTATGGCTACACCTTC.

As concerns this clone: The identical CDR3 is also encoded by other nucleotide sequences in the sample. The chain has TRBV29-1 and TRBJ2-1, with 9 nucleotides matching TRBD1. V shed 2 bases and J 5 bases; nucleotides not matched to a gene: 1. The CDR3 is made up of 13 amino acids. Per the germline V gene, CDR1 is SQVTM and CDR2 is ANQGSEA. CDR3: CSVERDRDNEQFF. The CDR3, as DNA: TGCAGCGTTGAAAGGGACAGGGACAATGAGCAGTTCTTC.

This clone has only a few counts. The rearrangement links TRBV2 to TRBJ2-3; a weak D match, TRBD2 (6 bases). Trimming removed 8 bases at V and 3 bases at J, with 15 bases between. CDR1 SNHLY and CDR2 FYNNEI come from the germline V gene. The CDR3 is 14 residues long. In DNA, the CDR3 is TGTGCCAGCGAGGAGGGGACGAGGACAGATACGCAGTATTTT. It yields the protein CASEEGTRTDTQYF.

The CDR3 sequence: CAISDSPDQHQPQHF. DNA for the CDR3: TGTGCCATCAGTGACAGCCCCGACCAACATCAGCCCCAGCATTTT. The chain employs TRBV10-3 and TRBJ1-5, with D unresolved. Trimming took 3 bases from V and 5 from J, leaving 14 bases between them. Germline CDR1 reads ENHRY; CDR2 reads SYGVKD. The CDR3 is made up of 15 amino acids.

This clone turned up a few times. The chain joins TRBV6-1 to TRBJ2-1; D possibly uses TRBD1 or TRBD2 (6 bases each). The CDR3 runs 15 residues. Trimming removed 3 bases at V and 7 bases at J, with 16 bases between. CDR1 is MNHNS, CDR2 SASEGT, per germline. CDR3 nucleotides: TGTGCCAGCAGTGAGACCCCGGGGGCCTTTAATGAGCAGTTCTTC. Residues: CASSETPGAFNEQFF.

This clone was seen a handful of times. The CDR3 sequence: CSVPGRDTHGGYTF. CDR3 DNA: TGCAGCGTACCGGGCCGGGACACCCATGGCGGCTACACCTTC. The chain carries TRBV29-1 and TRBJ1-2, with a tentative D call TRBD1 (6 bases). Germline V lookup: CDR1 SQVTM, CDR2 ANQGSEA. The CDR3 length is 14 residues. Trimming pared 6 bases from V and 8 bases from J, leaving 22 bases between.

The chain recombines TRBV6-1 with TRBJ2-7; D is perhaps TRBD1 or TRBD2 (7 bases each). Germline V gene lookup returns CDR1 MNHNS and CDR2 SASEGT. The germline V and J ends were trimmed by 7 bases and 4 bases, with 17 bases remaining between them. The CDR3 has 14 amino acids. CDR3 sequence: CASTQSGTAYEQYF. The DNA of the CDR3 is TGTGCCAGCACTCAGAGCGGGACAGCGTACGAGCAGTACTTC.

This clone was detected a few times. The CDR3 sequence is CASTIGTSVTDTQYF. CDR3 bases: TGTGCCAGCACCATCGGGACTAGCGTTACGGATACGCAGTATTTT. This chain links TRBV11-2 with TRBJ2-3; 10 bases match TRBD2. Germline-derived CDR1 and CDR2 are SGHAT and FQNNGV. V shed 7 bases, J shed 6 bases, and the junction held 10 bases outside the gene matches. This CDR3 is built from 15 residues. The variable domain in full, completed from reference TRBV11-2 and TRBJ2-3, reads EAGVAQSPRYKIIEKRQSVAFWCNPISGHATLYWYQQILGQGPKLLIQFQNNGVVDDSQLPKDRFSAERLKGVDSTLKIQPAKLEDSAVYLCASTIGTSVTDTQYFGPGTRLTVL.

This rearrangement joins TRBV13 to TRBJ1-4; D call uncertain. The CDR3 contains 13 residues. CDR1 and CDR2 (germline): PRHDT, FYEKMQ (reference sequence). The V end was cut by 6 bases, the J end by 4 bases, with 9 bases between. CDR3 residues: CASRRGFNEKLFF. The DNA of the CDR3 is TGTGCCAGCAGGCGAGGGTTTAATGAAAAACTGTTTTTT.

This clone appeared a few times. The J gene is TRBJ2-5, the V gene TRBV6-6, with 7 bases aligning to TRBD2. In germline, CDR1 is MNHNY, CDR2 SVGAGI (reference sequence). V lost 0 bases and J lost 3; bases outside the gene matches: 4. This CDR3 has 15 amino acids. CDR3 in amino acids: CASSYSLGGEETQYF. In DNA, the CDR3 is TGTGCCAGCAGTTACTCCCTTGGGGGGGAAGAGACCCAGTACTTC.

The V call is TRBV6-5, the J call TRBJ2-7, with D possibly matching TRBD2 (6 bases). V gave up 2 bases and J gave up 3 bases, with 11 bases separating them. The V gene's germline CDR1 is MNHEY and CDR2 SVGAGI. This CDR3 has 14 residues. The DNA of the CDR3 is TGTGCCAGCAGTTACGGGGGGAGAAGCTACGAGCAGTACTTC. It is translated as CASSYGGRSYEQYF.

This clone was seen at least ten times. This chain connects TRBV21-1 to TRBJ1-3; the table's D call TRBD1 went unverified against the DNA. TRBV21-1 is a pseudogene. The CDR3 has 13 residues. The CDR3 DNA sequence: TGTGCCAGCAGCGGGGCGCAGGGAAACACCATATATTTT. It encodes CASSGAQGNTIYF.

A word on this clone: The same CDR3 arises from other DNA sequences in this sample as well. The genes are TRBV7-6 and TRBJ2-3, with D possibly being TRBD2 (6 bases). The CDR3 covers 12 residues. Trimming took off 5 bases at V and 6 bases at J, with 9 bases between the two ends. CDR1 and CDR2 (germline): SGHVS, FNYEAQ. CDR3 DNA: TGTGCCAGCAGCCCTCGGGGGGATACGCAGTATTTT. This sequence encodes CASSPRGDTQYF.